These 11 T cell receptor beta chains were sequenced from one sample in a study of Ad26.COV2.S vaccination and SARS-CoV-2 variants. Profiling relied on immunoSEQ multiplex PCR, and the TCRdb table lists in-frame clones only, not all of them. The table has some 640,000 clones, 70% to 90% seen once. As for treatment: roughly 19 received Ad26.COV2.S at low or high dose, single or two shots; five or six received placebo; per-sample allocation not given. The samples date from day 63 after the first vaccine or placebo injection. The sequenced sample was peripheral blood, obtained in a trial of Ad26.COV2.S vaccine versus placebo. The receptors come from a person between 18 and 65 years old who received the Ad26.COV2.S COVID-19 vaccine or a placebo.

This chain links TRBV5-4 with TRBJ1-1; maybe TRBD1 (5 bases). The CDR3 extends over 17 amino acids. The V end was cut by 0 bases, the J end by 3 bases, with 18 bases between. Germline CDR1 SGHNT, CDR2 YYREEE (reference sequence). The CDR3 protein is CASSLGITGPKDTEAFF. The CDR3 DNA sequence: TGTGCCAGCAGCTTGGGGATTACAGGACCGAAGGACACTGAAGCTTTCTTT.

This sequence joins TRBV6-5 and TRBJ2-1; D gene unclear. The CDR3 consists of 11 residues. The V end was cut by 6 bases, the J end by 8 bases, with 8 bases between. Germline loops: CDR1 MNHEY, CDR2 SVGAGI. CDR3 protein: CASRTLHEQFF. The CDR3 coding sequence is TGTGCCAGCAGGACCCTCCATGAGCAGTTCTTC.

This chain uses TRBV21-1 with TRBJ2-5; the table gives TRBD2 as D, unverified against the DNA. TRBV21-1 is given as a pseudogene. This CDR3 spans 21 amino acids. CDR3 bases: TGTGCCAGCAGCAAAGTGAGTAAGGGTAGCGGGAGACCCAGGGAGAGGGAGACCCAGTACTTC. Translated, it gives CASSKVSKGSGRPRERETQYF.

The chain has TRBV7-6 and TRBJ2-7, with D possibly being TRBD1 (6 bases). V lost 1 base and J lost 4, with 23 bases in between. This CDR3 spans 18 amino acids. The germline V gene encodes CDR1 SGHVS and CDR2 FNYEAQ. The CDR3, as DNA: TGTGCCAGCAGCTTAGTAAGCGGTCAAGGGGGTGCTTTATACGAGCAGTACTTC. It encodes CASSLVSGQGGALYEQYF. Looking up the rest from reference TRBV7-6 and TRBJ2-7 gives the full variable domain: GAGVSQSPRYKVTKRGQDVALRCDPISGHVSLYWYRQALGQGPEFLTYFNYEAQQDKSGLPNDRFSAERPEGSISTLTIQRTEQRDSAMYRCASSLVSGQGGALYEQYFGPGTRLTVT.

The chain recombines TRBV11-2 with TRBJ1-1; 8 bases line up with TRBD1. CDR1 is SGHAT, CDR2 FQNNGV, per germline. V was pared by 5 bases and J by 3 bases, with 5 bases of the junction left unmatched. The CDR3 extends over 14 amino acids. CDR3 nucleotides: TGTGCCAGCAGCCAACAGGGGGTGGACACTGAAGCTTTCTTT. Encoded protein: CASSQQGVDTEAFF.

Turning to this clone: Other DNA sequences in this specimen translate into the identical CDR3. CDR3 coding DNA: TGTGCCACCAGCAGAGTAACAGGTCCCTACGAGCAGTACTTC. This codes for CATSRVTGPYEQYF. The V call is TRBV15, the J call TRBJ2-7, with D tentatively TRBD1 (5 bases). The V gene's germline CDR1 is LNHNV and CDR2 YYDKDF (reference sequence). This CDR3 has 14 amino acids. V lost 1 base and J 2 bases, leaving 9 bases between the germline ends.

The chain combines TRBV24-1 with TRBJ1-2, with D perhaps matching TRBD1 (6 bases). CDR3 length: 13 amino acids. Deletions cut 4 bases from V and 6 bases from J, with 11 bases between. Looked up from germline, CDR1 is KGHDR and CDR2 is SFDVKD. Written as DNA, the CDR3 is TGTGCCACCAGTGACGAGGGGGAACATGGCTACACCTTC. Protein product: CATSDEGEHGYTF.

The chain couples TRBV24-1 to TRBJ2-1; the match to TRBD2 covers 9 bases. The CDR3 has 14 residues. Germline lookup yields CDR1 KGHDR and CDR2 SFDVKD. The V gene end was trimmed by 10 bases and the J gene end by 8 bases; junction bases not matched to a gene: 11. The CDR3 loop reads CATKGSGSLHEQFF. The CDR3 bases are TGTGCCACTAAAGGTAGCGGGAGTCTCCATGAGCAGTTCTTC.

This clone has just a few counts. The V and J genes are TRBV7-2 and TRBJ1-2; TRBD1 matches at 8 bases. Germline V CDR1 and CDR2: SGHTA, FQGNSA. The trim removed 1 base at V and 8 bases at J, leaving 12 bases unmatched. The CDR3 extends over 16 amino acids. The CDR3 loop reads CASSLEPRGRSNGYTF. The CDR3, as DNA: TGTGCCAGCAGCTTAGAACCCAGGGGGCGAAGTAACGGCTACACCTTC.

The chain links TRBV7-9 to TRBJ2-5; tentatively, D is TRBD2 (7 bases). The CDR3 has 15 residues. With 6 bases removed from V and 0 bases from J, the gap between germline ends came to 14 bases. The germline V gene has CDR1 SEHNR and CDR2 FQNEAQ (reference sequence). Here the CDR3 reads CASRMGGGYQETQYF. The CDR3 region has the DNA TGTGCCAGCAGAATGGGAGGGGGGTACCAAGAGACCCAGTACTTC.

The rearrangement uses TRBV7-9 and TRBJ1-1, with D unclear. Trimming took off 4 bases at V and 3 bases at J, with 0 bases between the two ends. The CDR3 is 10 amino acids. Germline values: CDR1 SEHNR, CDR2 FQNEAQ (reference sequence). CDR3 sequence reads: CASSYTEAFF. CDR3 in DNA: TGTGCCAGCAGCTACACTGAAGCTTTCTTT.